The 4 T cell receptor beta chains presented below share a single source sample, sequenced in a study of OX40 agonist ivuxolimab in advanced cancers. Clones were sequenced by immunoSEQ multiplex PCR, and TCRdb holds only the in-frame ones, with some missing. Altogether tens of thousands of clones are present, 91% being singletons, with the ten largest covering approximately 4.2%. Source: CD4+ or CD8+ T cells sorted from blood, taken in a trial of the OX40 agonist ivuxolimab. Receptor source: an adult with an advanced solid tumor such as melanoma, head and neck, liver or kidney cancer.

The rearrangement uses TRBV7-9 and TRBJ1-1, with TRBD1 matching over 10 bases. V shed 3 bases and J 5 bases; nucleotides not matched to a gene: 3. Germline assignment: CDR1 SEHNR and CDR2 FQNEAQ (reference sequence). CDR3 length: 14 residues. The CDR3 region has the DNA TGTGCCAGCAGCTTGGGGACAGGGGCGACTGAAGCTTTCTTT. Its translation: CASSLGTGATEAFF.

The CDR3 here is CASSVTSGRAYEQYF. In DNA form, the CDR3 reads TGTGCCAGCAGCGTCACTAGCGGGAGGGCCTACGAGCAGTACTTC. This chain joins TRBV2 and TRBJ2-7; TRBD2 aligns across 13 bases. The junction had 4 bases not matched to a gene; V was cut back by 6 bases and J by 2 bases. This CDR3 region has 15 residues. Per the germline V gene, CDR1 is SNHLY and CDR2 is FYNNEI.

V usage is TRBV6-1 and J usage is TRBJ2-1; D is uncertain. From germline, CDR1 is MNHNS and CDR2 SASEGT. There are 14 residues in the CDR3. With 1 base removed from V and 7 bases from J, the gap between germline ends came to 11 bases. CDR3 nucleotides: TGTGCCAGCAGTGAAGAAGCAGGTTCGAATGAGCAGTTCTTC. Protein sequence: CASSEEAGSNEQFF.

The count of this clone is one. J is TRBJ1-1 and V is TRBV15; tentative D call: TRBD1 (6 bases). This CDR3 contains 14 residues. V lost 1 base to trimming and J lost 3 bases, with 9 bases between them. Germline V gene lookup returns CDR1 LNHNV and CDR2 YYDKDF (reference sequence). CDR3 protein: CATSRVAGDTEAFF. The CDR3 DNA sequence: TGTGCCACCAGCAGAGTGGCAGGGGACACTGAAGCTTTCTTT.